The T cell receptor beta chain under discussion was sequenced for a study of blood T cell repertoires in COVID-19 (dated by TCRdb to the early 2020s). Regarding the research as a whole: The collaborator samples originated in the United States, Italy and Spain and spanned the acute and convalescent phases of COVID-19. The material from the prospective study consisted of cDNA or gDNA derived from T cells, B-cell-depleted T cells, or PBMCs. Deeply sampled blood TCRbeta repertoires from subjects exposed to, actively infected with, or recovered from COVID-19 were included in the dataset. The repertoires were released in a freely available public database meant as a resource for research on the immune response to SARS-CoV-2. The samples were drawn from two sources: the first 160 participants of the ongoing ImmuneRACE study, and 950 to 1,500 subjects contributed by 6 global collaborators. The sample metadata nearly always contained a de-identified subject ID, COVID-19 status, age in years and sex. Where available, HLA class I and class II types were obtained from metadata supplied by the sample provider rather than from assay-based typing. Beyond this particular receptor, the publication reports: The amount of clinical and demographic metadata varied by source and participant and was provided uncurated.

V ends up 8 bases short and J 2 bases short, with an unmatched junction base count of 9. The CDR3 goes from the cysteine to the phenylalanine over 13 residues. The only DNA kept is the CDR3, 39 bases in frame from the first base. Based on the germline V gene, the CDR1 and CDR2 sequences are SQVTM and ANQGSEA. As to this clone: Its antigen is currently not known. Base qualities are not provided; no much larger clone lies one nucleotide away.

Each collaborating institution followed its own protocols to collect whole blood in K2EDTA tubes. For TCRbeta analysis, collaborator samples were shipped as frozen whole blood, as isolated PBMCs, or as DNA extracted from either sample type. TCRbeta CDR3 regions were amplified from genomic DNA by means of the immunoSEQ Assay, a bias-controlled multiplex PCR. The study's processing was this. The number of nucleated cells in each sample was estimated by amplification of reference gene primers within the assay. Sequence reads were collapsed and filtered to measure the absolute abundance of every unique TCRbeta CDR3 rearrangement. Productive Simpson clonality was computed per sample as the square root of Simpson's diversity index over productive rearrangements. Imported from immuneACCESS, the table was reduced by TCRdb to in-frame sequences with V and J called. These copies leave out some clones; in studies compared against another copy, an unresolved V gene accounts for under half, and the cause of the remainder is not known. V, J and clone size were drawn from that table, and D and trimming were deduced from the DNA. This sample is represented by 40,000 to 45,000 clones; more than 90% of them were singletons. The ten most abundant clones make up 5% to 7% of the sample.

This clonotype was obtained from a human donor in a cohort sampled during active COVID-19. The rearranged chain carries TRBV29-1 and TRBJ2-7, with 7 middle bases fitting TRBD1. Material: peripheral blood. The nucleotides read TGCAGCTTCCAAACAGGGGACACCTACGAGCAGTACTTC. Translated, it reads CSFQTGDTYEQYF.